Listed below are T cell receptor beta chains from one sample, sequenced in a study of T cell repertoires in cytomegalovirus infection. MiXCR, applied by TCRdb to the reads, yields one record per CDR3 protein. The top ten hold about 24% of the sample, which has 450,000 to 550,000 distinct CDR3 sequences, approximately 15% seen once. Sample: CD8+ T cells from PBMCs. The source of these receptors is a human donor in good health (CMV status not recorded). Some clones in this sample may be carry-over from other donors' samples. The CDR3 runs from the conserved cysteine through the conserved F or W. Fields, in order: clone size, D gene, J gene, V gene, CDR3 DNA, CDR3 protein. The D gene is left open where the match is weak. Some rows have no size entry. The others give once, few or many, or a class for an expanded clone.

few	.	TRBJ2-7	TRBV19	TGTGCCAGTAGTATGGGGATTCGCGCCTACGAGCAGTACTTC	CASSMGIRAYEQYF
few	.	TRBJ2-7	TRBV4-1	TGCGCCAGCAGCCCAGGCCCCGGGACGGACCTCTCCGGGCAGTACTTC	CASSPGPGTDLSGQYF
many	TRBD2	TRBJ2-1	TRBV27	TGTGCCAGCAATCCCGGGACTAGCGGGATAAACTGGGAGCAGTTCTTC	CASNPGTSGINWEQFF
few	.	TRBJ1-4	TRBV15	TGTGCCACCAGCTCCGAGTCCGCAACTAATGAAAAACTGTTTTTT	CATSSESATNEKLFF
many	TRBD1	TRBJ2-5	TRBV28	TGTGCCAGCAGTCCCGGGACAGGGGTAGAGACCCAGTACTTC	CASSPGTGVETQYF
.	.	TRBJ1-2	TRBV27	TGTGCCAGCGGGTTCCAGTCCCCCATTCTCCTATGGGGCTACACCTTC	CASGFQSPILLWGYTF
few	TRBD1	TRBJ2-1	TRBV7-9	TGTGCCAGCAGCACGGGACAGGGACGGGATGAGCAGTTCTTC	CASSTGQGRDEQFF
many	TRBD2	TRBJ2-5	TRBV14	TGTGCCAGCAGCCAAGATGCCCGTTGGACTAGCGATGAGGAGACCCAGTACTTC	CASSQDARWTSDEETQYF
.	TRBD2	TRBJ2-5	TRBV10-3	TGTGCCATTTCCGCCGGGACTACCCGAGAAGAGACCCAGTACTTC	CAISAGTTREETQYF
few	.	TRBJ2-3	TRBV2	TGTGCCAGCCTATTCGGAAGTCTTAGCACAGATACGCAGTATTTT	CASLFGSLSTDTQYF
.	.	TRBJ1-5	TRBV6-2/TRBV6-3	TGTGACAGCAGTTACTCTAGGACAGAAAGAGGCAATCAGCCCCAGCATTTT	CDSSYSRTERGNQPQHF
few	.	TRBJ2-7	TRBV28	TGTGCCACCCGAGGTGGGAGCGAGCAGTACTTC	CATRGGSEQYF
few	.	TRBJ2-7	TRBV5-7	TGTGCCAGCAGCTGGTTGGCTAGATTTACGGACGAGCAGTACTTC	CASSWLARFTDEQYF
.	.	TRBJ1-2	TRBV27	TGTGCCAGCAGTTTAACGCAAAGCTATGGCTACACCTTC	CASSLTQSYGYTF
.	.	TRBJ2-2	TRBV4-2	TGTGCCAGCAGAAAGGGGGCCGGGGAGCTGTTTTTT	CASRKGAGELFF
many	.	TRBJ2-7	TRBV27	TGTGCCAGCAGTTTCCAAGCCCCTTCCTACGAGCAGTACTTC	CASSFQAPSYEQYF
many	.	TRBJ2-7	TRBV6-1	TGTGCCAGCAGTCCCAGGGGCGCGGTTTACGAGCAGTACTTC	CASSPRGAVYEQYF
many	TRBD1	TRBJ1-6	TRBV11-2	TGTGCCAGCAGCTTATGGGACAGGGAAAATTCACCCCTCCACTTT	CASSLWDRENSPLHF
many	.	TRBJ2-3	TRBV7-2	TGTGCCAGCAGCTTAGTGCTAGTTCCCACAGATACGCAGTATTTT	CASSLVLVPTDTQYF
.	.	TRBJ2-2	TRBV5-6	TGTGCCAGCAGCCCCCGTTTTAGAGGGGCCACCGGGGAGCTGTTTTTT	CASSPRFRGATGELFF
few	TRBD2	TRBJ2-1	TRBV5-6	TGTGCCAGCAGCGCTGGGACTAGCAGTCTATACAATGAGCAGTTCTTC	CASSAGTSSLYNEQFF
.	.	TRBJ1-1	TRBV19	TGTGCCAGTAGTATAGAACAGGGGAACACTGAAGCTTTCTTT	CASSIEQGNTEAFF
.	.	TRBJ1-1	TRBV10-3	TGTGCCATCAGTGACTCCCCAGGGATGAACACTGAAGCTTTCTTT	CAISDSPGMNTEAFF
.	.	TRBJ2-1	TRBV4-1	TGCGCCAGCAGCCAAGGATGGAGGGCCCGTGACAATGAGCAGTTCTTC	CASSQGWRARDNEQFF
many	TRBD1	TRBJ1-1	TRBV7-3	TGTGCCAGCAGCGTTGAGCCAAGGGGGCTAGAAGCTTTCTTT	CASSVEPRGLEAFF
.	.	TRBJ1-5	TRBV28	TGTGCCAGCTGCATTCGGAGAAAAACCCAGCATTTT	CASCIRRKTQHF
many	.	TRBJ1-5	TRBV12-3/TRBV12-4	TGTGCCAGCTGTCCCGCGGCATGGCAGAACAATCAGCCCCAGCATTTT	CASCPAAWQNNQPQHF
few	.	TRBJ1-5	TRBV19	TGTGCCAGTACCTTGGCAGGATGGGAGAGCAATCAGCCCCAGCATTTT	CASTLAGWESNQPQHF
many	.	TRBJ2-7	TRBV27	TGTGCCAGCAGTTTTAAGTTCGCAGGGCGCAATTCCTACGAGCAGTACTTC	CASSFKFAGRNSYEQYF
.	.	TRBJ1-4	TRBV25-1	TGTGCCAGCAGTGGTGGGACGGCGAATGAAAAACTGTTTTTT	CASSGGTANEKLFF
many	.	TRBJ2-1	TRBV14	TGTGCCAGCAGCCCCCCCTACGGCGGGGAGATTACAAATGAGCAGTTCTTC	CASSPPYGGEITNEQFF
.	.	TRBJ1-3	TRBV10-3	TGTGCCATCAGTGCCTTTCTGGGGGCGGAAGGAAACACCATATATTTT	CAISAFLGAEGNTIYF
many	.	TRBJ2-5	TRBV5-4	TGTGCCAGCAGCTCCCCTCCTGCTGAGACCCAGTACTTC	CASSSPPAETQYF
many	.	TRBJ2-7	TRBV7-9	TGTGCCAGCAGCCCGCTTTTGGGGGCCTACGAGCAGTACTTC	CASSPLLGAYEQYF
few	.	TRBJ2-7	TRBV9	TGTGCCAGCAGCGTAGTAGCCACCCCGGGACACGACACTTACGAGCAGTACTTC	CASSVVATPGHDTYEQYF
many	.	TRBJ2-5	TRBV6-6	TGTGCCAGCAGTTACTCCACACTTGACCAGTACTTC	CASSYSTLDQYF
many	.	TRBJ2-1	TRBV27	TGTGCCAGCAGTTTGACGGGACACGACAATGAGCAGTTCTTC	CASSLTGHDNEQFF
many	.	TRBJ1-2	TRBV27	TGTGCCAGCACCCCCAGGAAAAACTATGACGGTGGCTACACCTTC	CASTPRKNYDGGYTF
.	.	TRBJ2-1	TRBV30	TGTGCCTGGAGTGTAACCGGCGGGATGCAGTTCTTC	CAWSVTGGMQFF
.	TRBD2	TRBJ2-3	TRBV28	TGTGCCAGCAGGGACCTCCGGGACTATGGGGCAGATACGCAGTATTTT	CASRDLRDYGADTQYF
.	TRBD2	TRBJ2-3	TRBV5-1	TGCGCCAGCAGCGCACCAAATAGCGGGGGTAGCACAGATACGCAGTATTTT	CASSAPNSGGSTDTQYF
.	TRBD1	TRBJ1-1	TRBV27	TGTGCCAGCAGTTTAGGTAGAGGGGGCCGGACTGAAGCTTTCTTT	CASSLGRGGRTEAFF
.	.	TRBJ1-1	TRBV7-3	TGTGCCAGCAGCTCGCTGGACCCAGTGAACACTGAAGCTTTCTTT	CASSSLDPVNTEAFF
.	.	TRBJ2-3	TRBV6-5	TGTGCCAGCAGTTACCGGGACGTCGGCACAGATACGCAGTATTTT	CASSYRDVGTDTQYF
.	TRBD1	TRBJ2-1	TRBV6-5	TGTGCCAGCAGTTACTCGGGACAGGGGCTAGGCAATGAGCAGTTCTTC	CASSYSGQGLGNEQFF
few	.	TRBJ2-7	TRBV14	TGTGCCAGCAGCCAAGCAATCGGTGGCGGAGACTACGAGCAGTACTTC	CASSQAIGGGDYEQYF
.	.	TRBJ2-1	TRBV29-1	TGCAGCGTTGAAGCAGGTTTCTATGAGCAGTTCTTC	CSVEAGFYEQFF
many	.	TRBJ2-1	TRBV27	TGTGCCAGCAGTTCAACTGAATCCTACAATGAGCAGTTCTTC	CASSSTESYNEQFF
few	.	TRBJ2-7	TRBV29-1	TGCAGCGTTGGGGGTGGCCACGAGCAGTACTTC	CSVGGGHEQYF
.	.	TRBJ1-5	TRBV6-4	TGTGCCAGCAGTGACGCCGGGACAAGGAATCAGCCCCAGCATTTT	CASSDAGTRNQPQHF
few	TRBD2	TRBJ2-2	TRBV28	TGTGCCAGCAGTTTAGAGACTAGCGGGAGTATGGACACCGGGGAGCTGTTTTTT	CASSLETSGSMDTGELFF
few	.	TRBJ2-7	TRBV15	TGTGCCACCAGCAGTGAAGAAGCGGGTTCCTACGAGCAGTACTTC	CATSSEEAGSYEQYF
many	TRBD2	TRBJ2-3	TRBV15	TGTGCCACCAGCGGGGGACTAGCGGGAGCATCTAGCACAGATACGCAGTATTTT	CATSGGLAGASSTDTQYF
few	TRBD1	TRBJ2-7	TRBV28	TGTGCCAGCAGTTTGAATCCCGGGACAGGGGACTACGAGCAGTACTTC	CASSLNPGTGDYEQYF
many	.	TRBJ2-7	TRBV11-1	TGTGCCAGCAGCGGAGACCAGGTTTTTCCCTACGAGCAGTACTTC	CASSGDQVFPYEQYF